These T cell receptor beta chains were read from a single sample in a study of shared clonotypes between healthy human individuals. Some clones are missing from TCRdb's copy, which holds only in-frame ones; the method was immunoSEQ multiplex PCR. The sample carries roughly 500,000 clones, roughly three quarters recorded once. Sequenced sample: PBMCs. These receptors originate from a woman between 40 and 55 years old in good health. Some clones in this sample may be carry-over from other donors' samples. Both conserved end residues are part of each CDR3. A D gene is named only where the DNA matches it firmly. The size field is filled for only some rows; it gives once, few, many or a size class.

D,J,V,size,DNA,CDR3
TRBD2,TRBJ2-1,TRBV5-1,NA,TGCGCCAGCAGCCCGGCTCCCGAGGCGGGAGGGTTCAATGAGCAGTTCTTC,CASSPAPEAGGFNEQFF
TRBD1,TRBJ1-2,TRBV5-8,few,TGTGCCAGCAGCTTACAGGGGACTACGGATGGCTACACCTTC,CASSLQGTTDGYTF
NA,TRBJ1-5,TRBV2,NA,TGTGCCAGCAAGCCGACGGCGGGGCCCCAGCATTTT,CASKPTAGPQHF
NA,TRBJ2-5,TRBV18,NA,TGTGCCAGCTCACCGCTGGGACTCCAAGAGACCCAGTACTTC,CASSPLGLQETQYF
NA,TRBJ1-5,TRBV5-5,NA,TGTGCCAGCAGCTCTCGGACGGGAAATCAGCCCCAGCATTTT,CASSSRTGNQPQHF
TRBD1,TRBJ1-6,TRBV10-3,NA,TGTGCCATCAGTGAGGGGACAGGAGGGAATTCACCCCTCCACTTT,CAISEGTGGNSPLHF
TRBD1,TRBJ1-2,TRBV28,NA,TGTGCCAGCAGTCATACACAGGGGTTGGGAGGCTACACCTTC,CASSHTQGLGGYTF
NA,TRBJ1-5,TRBV6-1,NA,TGTGCCAGCATGGAGGTTAGCAATCAGCCCCAGCATTTT,CASMEVSNQPQHF
TRBD1,TRBJ2-5,TRBV6-5,NA,TGTGCCAGCAGTTACTCGGGACAGCAAGAGACCCAGTACTTC,CASSYSGQQETQYF
TRBD2,TRBJ2-7,TRBV10-3,NA,TGTGCCATCATGGGTCCCCTAGCGGGAGGAGGGGAGCAGTACTTC,CAIMGPLAGGGEQYF
NA,TRBJ2-5,TRBV15,NA,TGTGCCACCAGCAGAGAGGGGCTACTGACCCAGTACTTC,CATSREGLLTQYF
TRBD2,TRBJ2-1,TRBV2,NA,TGTGCCAGCAGTGAACGACTAGCGGGAGGAGGTGAGCAGTTCTTC,CASSERLAGGGEQFF
TRBD2,TRBJ2-2,TRBV13,NA,TGTGCCAGCCACCCCCTAGCCCGGGAGGTTCCGTACGCGAACACCGGGGAGCTGTTTTTT,CASHPLAREVPYANTGELFF
TRBD2,TRBJ2-7,TRBV10-3,NA,TGTGCCATCAGTGATGTTAACAGGGGACTAGCGGGAGAAAGCTACGAGCAGTACTTC,CAISDVNRGLAGESYEQYF
TRBD1,TRBJ1-2,TRBV5-4,NA,TGTGCCAGCAGCTTGGCCCGAGGGGAGGGGGCTCACTATGGCTACACCTTC,CASSLARGEGAHYGYTF
NA,TRBJ2-1,TRBV10-1,once,TGCGCCAGCAGTGAGCATAACGCTTACAATGAGCAGTTCTTC,CASSEHNAYNEQFF
TRBD2,TRBJ2-7,TRBV11-2,NA,TGTGCCAGCAGCCCCATAGGCGGGGGCGAGCAGTACTTC,CASSPIGGGEQYF
NA,TRBJ2-7,TRBV19,NA,TGTGCCAGTAGTCCTCCCCCAGGGGCGGGCGAGCAGTACTTC,CASSPPPGAGEQYF
NA,TRBJ1-2,TRBV28,NA,TGTGCCAGCAGTCCGCCGGGCAGGGGAGATGGCTACACCTTC,CASSPPGRGDGYTF
NA,TRBJ2-3,TRBV15,NA,TGTGCCACCAGCAGAGGCGACGGGGGCACAGATACGCAGTATTTT,CATSRGDGGTDTQYF
TRBD2,TRBJ2-7,TRBV5-1,NA,TGCGCCAGCAGCCCGACTAGCGGGAGTTACGAGCAGTACTTC,CASSPTSGSYEQYF
TRBD2,TRBJ2-3,TRBV5-1,NA,TGCGCCAGCAGCTTGGCGGCGGGAGGGCCCTCAGATACGCAGTATTTT,CASSLAAGGPSDTQYF